These 4 T cell receptor beta chains were all obtained from the same sample, sequenced in a study of technical replicates of blood from four donors. Measured with immunoSEQ multiplex PCR; TCRdb has only the in-frame clones, and not every one. This repertoire shows about 81,000 clones, 90% to 98% found once; its top ten account for around 0.2%. The sample taken for sequencing was T cells isolated from PBMCs. Every receptor here comes from a human donor in good health.

J is TRBJ1-1 and V is TRBV29-1; tentatively, D is TRBD1 (5 bases). The germline CDR1 and CDR2 sequences are SQVTM and ANQGSEA. The V end lost 7 bases, the J end lost 0 bases, and 12 bases lay between the germline ends. The CDR3 runs 13 residues. CDR3 amino acids: CSDQTVMNTEAFF. Here the CDR3 DNA reads TGCAGCGACCAGACAGTAATGAACACTGAAGCTTTCTTT. Combining the CDR3 with reference TRBV29-1 and TRBJ1-1 gives the whole variable domain SAVISQKPSRDICQRGTSLTIQCQVDSQVTMMFWYRQQPGQSLTLIATANQGSEATYESGFVIDKFPISRPNLTFSTLTVSNMSPEDSSIYLCSDQTVMNTEAFFGQGTRLTVV.

The genes are TRBV28 and TRBJ1-1; TRBD1 might be the D (6 bases). Germline CDR1 MDHEN, CDR2 SYDVKM. The CDR3 extends over 15 amino acids. The V end was cut by 4 bases, the J end by 1 base, with 13 bases between. CDR3 in DNA: TGTGCCAGCAGTTCCGGGGGGGCTGCGAACACTGAAGCTTTCTTT. Amino acids: CASSSGGAANTEAFF.

The chain joins TRBV6-1 to TRBJ1-5; D not certain. This CDR3 contains 13 residues. V shed 7 bases and J shed 1 base, with 8 bases lying between them. Germline CDR1 reads MNHNS; CDR2 reads SASEGT. The CDR3 loop reads CASNEASNQPQHF. In DNA form, the CDR3 reads TGTGCCAGCAACGAGGCGAGCAATCAGCCCCAGCATTTT.

This chain connects TRBV7-9 to TRBJ1-4; 9 bases fit TRBD1. The trim removed 2 bases at V and 5 bases at J, leaving 6 bases unmatched. Germline assignment: CDR1 SEHNR and CDR2 FQNEAQ (reference sequence). The CDR3 extends over 16 amino acids. CDR3 nucleotides: TGTGCCAGCAGCTTAAGGGCTGGGACAGGGAATGAAAAACTGTTTTTT. Its protein product is CASSLRAGTGNEKLFF.